This is a list of T cell receptor beta chains from one sample in a study of cytomegalovirus exposure and HLA in healthy donors. The method was immunoSEQ multiplex PCR; TCRdb's version includes in-frame clones alone and lacks a portion of them. The sample gives about 130,000 clones, 81% of which show up once; about 0.76% is in the top ten. Input material: PBMCs. The receptors were sampled from a man between 18 and 29 years old in good health and CMV-seronegative. CDR3s include the opening cysteine and the closing phenylalanine or tryptophan. The order of the fields is V gene, CDR3 length, clone size, J gene, CDR3 protein. The size entry is marked missing in some rows and otherwise reads once, few, many or a size class.

>TRBV29-1|13|NA|TRBJ2-7
CSVEQGAFYEQYF
>TRBV6-5|15|NA|TRBJ1-5
CASRPGVLSNQPQHF
>TRBV29-1|13|NA|TRBJ2-4
CSVRRSGIPIQYF
>TRBV6-6|15|NA|TRBJ1-2
CASSYVGTGDYGYTF
>TRBV6-4|14|NA|TRBJ2-3
CASSGKGGTDTQYF
>TRBV7-2|15|NA|TRBJ2-7
CASSYDRGLVYEQYF
>TRBV6-5|14|NA|TRBJ2-7
CASSYSTGRHEQYF
>TRBV6-5|15|once|TRBJ1-5
CASSPDRVGYQPQHF
>TRBV18|16|NA|TRBJ1-5
CASSPGAGTVNQPQHF
>TRBV30|15|NA|TRBJ2-3
CAWSSQRVMTDTQYF
>TRBV6-5|14|NA|TRBJ2-1
CASSSRTDYNEQFF
>TRBV28|14|few|TRBJ2-5
CASSYAGSKETQYF
>TRBV15|14|NA|TRBJ1-2
CATEGGARSYGYTF
>TRBV6-5|12|NA|TRBJ1-2
CASSYVGGGYTF
>TRBV2|14|NA|TRBJ1-1
CASSDIRTTGEAFF
>TRBV28|17|NA|TRBJ1-6
CASSPPQESSYNSPLHF
>TRBV12-5|13|NA|TRBJ1-1
CASGPDRGAEAFF
>TRBV11-2|15|NA|TRBJ2-7
CASSYRTGGGNEQYF
>TRBV28|17|NA|TRBJ2-7
CASSFDYRTGSFYEQYF
>TRBV12-5|12|NA|TRBJ1-2
CASGPDSYGYTF
>TRBV4-3|15|NA|TRBJ2-7
CASRGIIGGVHEQYF
>TRBV2|14|NA|TRBJ2-1
CASMATYFYNEQFF
>TRBV5-6|12|NA|TRBJ2-7
CASSRDTYEQYF
>TRBV5-5|14|NA|TRBJ2-5
CASSSFGGVETQYF
>TRBV28|13|NA|TRBJ1-2
CASSFRAGYGYTF
>TRBV19|13|NA|TRBJ1-1
CASRVQGPSRAFF
>TRBV6-5|14|NA|TRBJ1-2
CASRSSGTGNGYTF
>TRBV2|16|few|TRBJ1-6
CASNLEQSSYNSPLHF
>TRBV6-6|15|NA|TRBJ2-1
CASSGPGQGLNEQFF
>TRBV6-5|13|NA|TRBJ2-7
CASGLAVTYEQYF
>TRBV9|15|NA|TRBJ1-5
CASSVDDAEDQPQHF
>TRBV19|14|NA|TRBJ1-2
CASSIGRESDGYTF
>TRBV30|13|NA|TRBJ2-7
CAWSVGGPYEQYF
>TRBV2|14|NA|TRBJ1-2
CASSEGGGSYGYTF
>TRBV28|15|NA|TRBJ1-1
CASPQPAGGLTEAFF
>TRBV6-5|14|few|TRBJ1-1
CASKTAGWHTEAFF
>TRBV5-4|15|NA|TRBJ1-1
CASSPDRDLNTEAFF
>TRBV7-7|14|NA|TRBJ2-3
CASSGGQGADTQYF
>TRBV6-1|14|NA|TRBJ1-5
CASSELQANQPQHF
>TRBV15|16|NA|TRBJ2-6
CATSRVAGTGANVLTF
>TRBV5-1|14|NA|TRBJ2-3
CASSQRGATDTQYF
>TRBV11-3|15|NA|TRBJ1-1
CASSPRGGPNTEAFF
>TRBV7-9|15|NA|TRBJ2-5
CASSPKVRVGETQYF
>TRBV6-5|15|NA|TRBJ2-7
CASRLGLAESYEQYF
>TRBV7-2|18|NA|TRBJ1-3
CASSFTGPQPVSGNTIYF
>TRBV9|18|NA|TRBJ2-6
CASSVGSGLSSGANVLTF
>TRBV5-1|14|NA|TRBJ1-2
CASSLDRIGYGYTF
>TRBV13|18|NA|TRBJ2-6
CASSPRTGQTSGANVLTF
>TRBV12-5|13|NA|TRBJ1-2
CASGTTGTEGYTF
>TRBV6-5|15|NA|TRBJ1-1
CASSWTGGARTEAFF
>TRBV5-1|15|NA|TRBJ2-3
CASSLEGVSTDTQYF
>TRBV7-2|15|NA|TRBJ2-7
CASSPPDQVFYEQYF
>TRBV15|13|NA|TRBJ2-1
CATSRRQDTEQFF
>TRBV6-1|14|NA|TRBJ2-7
CASRAGTGPYEQYF
>TRBV9|11|NA|TRBJ1-2
CASSEGGGYTF